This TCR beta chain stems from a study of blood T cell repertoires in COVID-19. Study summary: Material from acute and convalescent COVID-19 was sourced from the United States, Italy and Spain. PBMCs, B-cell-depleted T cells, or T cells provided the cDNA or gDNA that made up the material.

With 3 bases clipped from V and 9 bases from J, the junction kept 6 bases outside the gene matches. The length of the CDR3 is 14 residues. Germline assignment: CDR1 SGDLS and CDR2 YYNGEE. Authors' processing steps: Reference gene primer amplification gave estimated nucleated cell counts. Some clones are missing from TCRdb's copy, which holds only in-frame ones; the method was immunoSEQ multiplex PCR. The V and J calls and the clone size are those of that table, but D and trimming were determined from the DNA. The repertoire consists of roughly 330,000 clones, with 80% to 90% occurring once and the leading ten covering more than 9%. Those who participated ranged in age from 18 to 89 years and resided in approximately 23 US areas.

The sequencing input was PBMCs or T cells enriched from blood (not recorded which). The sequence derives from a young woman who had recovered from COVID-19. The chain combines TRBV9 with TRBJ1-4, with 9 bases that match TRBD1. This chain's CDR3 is CASSDGTGRKKLFF. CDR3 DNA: TGTGCCAGCAGCGACGGGACAGGGCGCAAAAAACTGTTTTTT.